The TCR beta chain described here comes from a study of cytomegalovirus exposure and HLA in healthy donors. Regarding the study as a whole: An analysis was carried out at a later point. It showed that HLA-associated TCR beta chains were more clonally expanded than equally common non-associated chains. Analyzed later, most CMV-associated TCR beta chains appeared HLA-restricted. A missense DCLRE1C variant was associated with V- and J-gene trimming of TCR beta chains in a later analysis, and an independent cohort replicated the association.

This clone was recorded a few times. The antigen remains unidentified. This CDR3 is 16 amino acids long. V shed 1 base, J shed 4 bases, and the junction held 8 bases outside the gene matches. Germline CDR1 is MDHEN and CDR2 is SYDVKM. PCR was performed using 60 Vbeta and 13 Jbeta primers. Clones were read by immunoSEQ multiplex PCR, and TCRdb kept only the in-frame ones, dropping some. The profile shows around 97,000 clones, around 10% of them singletons. The sample taken for sequencing was PBMCs. This TCR came from a man aged 50-60 years in good health and CMV-seropositive. The chain links TRBV28 to TRBJ2-5; 8 bases align to TRBD2. The CDR3 DNA is TGTGCCAGCAGTTTATACCAGACTAGCGCGGGAGAGACCCAGTACTTC. This translates into CASSLYQTSAGETQYF.